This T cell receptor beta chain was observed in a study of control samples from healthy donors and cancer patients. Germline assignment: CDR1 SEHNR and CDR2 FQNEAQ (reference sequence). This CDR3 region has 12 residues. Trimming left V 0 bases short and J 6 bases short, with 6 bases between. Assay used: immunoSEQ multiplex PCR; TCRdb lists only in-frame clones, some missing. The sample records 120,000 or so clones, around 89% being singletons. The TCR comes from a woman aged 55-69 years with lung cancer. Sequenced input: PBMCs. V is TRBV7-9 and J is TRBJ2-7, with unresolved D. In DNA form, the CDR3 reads TGTGCCAGCAGCTTAGCGCATGTCGAGCAGTACTTC. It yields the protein CASSLAHVEQYF.